This entry is about one T cell receptor (beta chain). Repertoires were generated with immunoSEQ multiplex PCR, while TCRdb's copy carries only in-frame clones and drops some. The sample includes approximately 120,000 clones, more than 75% of them seen just once. These data originate in a study of control samples from healthy donors and cancer patients. Germline-derived CDR1 and CDR2 are LGHDT and YNNKEL (reference sequence). The V gene lost 0 bases and the J gene lost 7 bases, with 18 bases spanning the gap. This CDR3 region has 16 residues. The gene calls are TRBV3-1 (or the pseudogene TRBV3-2) and TRBJ1-2, with D possibly matching TRBD1 (6 bases). The TCR originated in a man between 18 and 29 years old in good health. The material sequenced was blood. CDR3 DNA: TGTGCCAGCAGCCAAGATCTCGGAGGCAGGGGAGGTGGCTACACCTTC. Translating gives CASSQDLGGRGGGYTF.